This T cell receptor beta chain was identified during a study of CD8+ T cells in alopecia areata. About the research overall: Patients received oral tofacitinib, 5 to 10 mg twice daily, for moderate-to-severe alopecia areata. The study, taken as a whole, reports: Sharing of TCR sequences between patients (possibly for HLA-related reasons) was less clear than in mice.

Obtained from alopecia areata patients were lesional scalp punch biopsies along with peripheral blood. Germline trimming cut 6 bases from V and 4 bases from J; bases unmatched to any gene: 5. Germline CDR1 reads SNHLY; CDR2 reads FYNNEI. The CDR3 runs to 14 residues. As to this clone: Its antigen remains unknown.

Sequencing relied on a cDNA template that was reverse transcribed from extracted RNA. Only in-frame clones appear in the TCRdb table, and some are missing; sequencing was by immunoSEQ multiplex PCR. The sample yields some 56,000 clones, 95% to 97% seen once. The chain has TRBV2 and TRBJ2-1; TRBD1 agrees at 8 bases. The TCR originated in a human donor with alopecia areata. Source: CD8+ T cells sorted from blood, taken at week 0. This chain's CDR3 is CASSPGQGYNEQFF. The CDR3 nucleotides are TGTGCCAGCAGCCCAGGACAGGGTTACAATGAGCAGTTCTTC.